This TCR beta chain stems from a study of shared clonotypes between healthy human individuals. Terminally differentiated effector memory CD45RA+ cells were left out of the naive CD8 fraction, which was CD45RO-negative and positively selected for CCR7. Measured with immunoSEQ multiplex PCR; TCRdb has only the in-frame clones, and not every one. Of about 600,000 clones listed, 95% to 96% are singletons. The J segment lost 3 bases and the V segment lost 7 bases, leaving 6 bases of the junction unmatched. CDR1 and CDR2 from the germline V gene are MNHEY and SMNVEV (reference sequence). CDR3 length: 15 residues.

The V call is TRBV27, the J call TRBJ2-1; 10 bases are shared with TRBD2. This TCR was recovered from a woman aged 25 to 39 in good health. The sample taken for sequencing was naive CD8+ T cells sorted from blood. The CDR3 here is CASTSTSGDYNEQFF. As DNA, the CDR3 is TGTGCCAGCACCTCCACTAGCGGGGACTACAATGAGCAGTTCTTC.